The rows below give T cell receptor beta chains drawn from one sample of a study of blood T cell repertoires in COVID-19. The data were produced by immunoSEQ multiplex PCR, yet TCRdb's version contains in-frame clones alone and is incomplete. This table holds 230,000 or so clones, 86% found once. Material for sequencing was PBMCs or T cells enriched from blood (not recorded which). The source of these receptors is a woman aged 40 to 50 with acute COVID-19. CDR3s include the opening cysteine and the closing phenylalanine or tryptophan. A D gene is named only where the DNA matches it firmly. Some rows mark clone size as missing; the rest say once, few, many or name a class of expanded clone.

TRBJ1-2	TRBV10-3	-	TRBD1	CAISDAGTGPYGYTF	TGTGCCATCAGTGATGCCGGGACAGGGCCCTATGGCTACACCTTC
TRBJ1-2	TRBV23-1	-	TRBD1	CASSLGTGDESRRYTF	TGCGCCAGCAGTCTAGGGACAGGGGACGAATCTCGCCGCTACACCTTC
TRBJ2-3	TRBV2	few	TRBD2	CASTLLPGLELNTQYF	TGTGCCAGTACCCTACTCCCGGGACTAGAGCTGAATACGCAGTATTTT
TRBJ1-1	TRBV6-1	-	-	CASSGDPGAGNTEAFF	TGTGCCAGCAGTGGGGACCCAGGGGCGGGGAACACTGAAGCTTTCTTT
TRBJ2-7	TRBV2	-	TRBD1	CASSLHTGVRYEQYF	TGTGCCAGCAGCCTTCACACAGGGGTACGGTACGAGCAGTACTTC
TRBJ2-1	TRBV12-3/TRBV12-4	-	TRBD1	CATQDRGGNEQFF	TGTGCCACCCAGGACAGGGGGGGGAATGAGCAGTTCTTC
TRBJ2-5	TRBV29-1	-	-	CSVMGQQETQYF	TGCAGCGTAATGGGGCAGCAAGAGACCCAGTACTTC
TRBJ1-2	TRBV7-6	-	TRBD1	CASSPGQGRGNYGYTF	TGTGCCAGCAGCCCAGGACAGGGACGAGGGAACTATGGCTACACCTTC
TRBJ1-1	TRBV24-1	-	-	CATSDGMAEEAFF	TGTGCCACCAGTGACGGGATGGCCGAGGAAGCTTTCTTT
TRBJ1-2	TRBV19	-	TRBD1	CASSRDRGGANYGYTF	TGTGCCAGTAGTCGCGACAGGGGGGGCGCTAACTATGGCTACACCTTC
TRBJ2-7	TRBV19	-	TRBD2	CASSMLGLAGHEQYF	TGTGCCAGTAGTATGCTGGGACTAGCGGGGCACGAGCAGTACTTC
TRBJ2-5	TRBV3-1/TRBV3-2	-	TRBD2	CASSQDGLAGGGWETQYF	TGTGCCAGCAGCCAAGATGGCCTAGCGGGGGGAGGTTGGGAGACCCAGTACTTC
TRBJ1-1	TRBV19	-	-	CASSPRERGNTEAFF	TGTGCCAGTAGTCCGAGAGAGCGGGGGAACACTGAAGCTTTCTTT
TRBJ1-2	TRBV2	-	-	CASSESVSYYTF	TGTGCCAGCAGTGAATCCGTGAGCTACTACACCTTC
TRBJ1-1	TRBV3-1/TRBV3-2	-	TRBD1	CASRRGRRNTEAFF	TGTGCCAGCAGAAGGGGGCGGAGAAACACTGAAGCTTTCTTT
TRBJ1-3	TRBV15	once	-	CATSRAPGNTIYF	TGTGCCACCAGCAGGGCCCCTGGAAACACCATATATTTT
TRBJ1-5	TRBV19	-	TRBD1	CASSPVDRGLSNQPQHF	TGTGCCAGTAGCCCCGTCGACAGGGGGCTTTCCAATCAGCCCCAGCATTTT
TRBJ2-1	TRBV7-9	-	TRBD1	CASSLAGTAYNEQFF	TGTGCCAGCAGCTTAGCTGGGACAGCATACAATGAGCAGTTCTTC
TRBJ2-2	TRBV5-6	-	-	CASSFNRLRTGELFF	TGTGCCAGCAGCTTTAACCGCTTGCGGACCGGGGAGCTGTTTTTT
TRBJ1-1	TRBV6-5	-	-	CASIVGGTEAFF	TGTGCCAGCATAGTGGGGGGCACTGAAGCTTTCTTT
TRBJ2-5	TRBV4-3	once	-	CASSQEHGLETQYF	TGCGCCAGCAGCCAAGAACACGGGTTAGAGACCCAGTACTTC
TRBJ1-1	TRBV27	-	-	CASSPNYGQYIMNTEAFF	TGTGCCAGCAGTCCGAACTACGGACAGTATATCATGAACACTGAAGCTTTCTTT
TRBJ1-1	TRBV5-1	-	TRBD1	CASSRDSLSVNTEAFF	TGCGCCAGCAGTCGGGACAGCCTCAGCGTGAACACTGAAGCTTTCTTT
TRBJ2-5	TRBV19	-	TRBD2	CASTGGETQYF	TGTGCCAGTACGGGGGGAGAGACCCAGTACTTC
TRBJ1-2	TRBV23-1	-	-	CASRTPHPRRGYTF	TGCGCCAGCAGAACTCCCCATCCCCGCCGTGGCTACACCTTC
TRBJ2-1	TRBV6-1	-	TRBD2	CASSETSGGVGEQFF	TGTGCCAGCAGTGAGACTAGCGGGGGGGTAGGTGAGCAGTTCTTC
TRBJ2-3	TRBV18	-	-	CASSPTWSTDTQYF	TGTGCCAGCTCACCGACTTGGAGCACAGATACGCAGTATTTT
TRBJ1-1	TRBV7-3	few	TRBD1	CASSLSGQGNTEAFF	TGTGCCAGCAGCTTATCTGGACAGGGGAACACTGAAGCTTTCTTT
TRBJ1-2	TRBV14	-	-	CASSRRGKGGYTF	TGTGCCAGCAGCCGTAGGGGTAAAGGCGGCTACACCTTC
TRBJ1-1	TRBV18	-	TRBD1	CASSLRGRDTEAFF	TGTGCCAGCTCACTCAGGGGGCGAGACACTGAAGCTTTCTTT
TRBJ2-7	TRBV15	-	TRBD1	CATSTGQSYEQYF	TGTGCCACCAGCACGGGACAGTCCTACGAGCAGTACTTC
TRBJ1-1	TRBV19	-	-	CASSLRGYGFTEAFF	TGTGCCAGTAGTTTGCGGGGCTATGGGTTCACTGAAGCTTTCTTT
TRBJ2-7	TRBV27	-	-	CASHRAGKAYEQYF	TGTGCCAGCCATAGGGCGGGAAAGGCGTACGAGCAGTACTTC
TRBJ1-5	TRBV6-5	-	-	CASSYSKNRNQPQHF	TGTGCCAGCAGTTACTCGAAAAACAGAAATCAGCCCCAGCATTTT
TRBJ1-2	TRBV19	few	TRBD1	CASSTSDRGHNGYTF	TGTGCCAGTAGTACCTCGGACAGGGGGCATAATGGCTACACCTTC
TRBJ2-4	TRBV29-1	-	-	CSVTGPQNIQYF	TGCAGCGTAACAGGACCACAAAACATTCAGTACTTC
TRBJ1-1	TRBV7-9	once	-	CASSPYMNTEAFF	TGTGCCAGCAGCCCCTATATGAACACTGAAGCTTTCTTT
TRBJ2-2	TRBV19	-	TRBD1	CASTPTGTGNTGELFF	TGTGCCAGTACCCCGACCGGGACAGGGAACACCGGGGAGCTGTTTTTT
TRBJ1-2	TRBV10-3	-	-	CAISESMTDWPNYGYTF	TGTGCCATCAGTGAGTCCATGACAGACTGGCCTAACTATGGCTACACCTTC
TRBJ1-6	TRBV21-1	few	-	CASSPKGDSYNSPLHF	TGTGCCAGCAGTCCTAAAGGGGACAGCTACAATTCACCCCTCCACTTT
TRBJ1-6	TRBV6-6	-	-	CASSYAPPGVGSPLHF	TGTGCCAGCAGTTACGCACCGCCAGGGGTTGGGTCACCCCTCCACTTT
TRBJ1-1	TRBV18	-	-	CASSPPPGLGGVSTEAFF	TGTGCCAGCTCACCACCACCGGGGCTAGGGGGAGTAAGCACTGAAGCTTTCTTT
TRBJ1-1	TRBV21-1	few	-	CASSATGSMNTEAFF	TGTGCCAGCAGCGCAACAGGGTCGATGAACACTGAAGCTTTCTTT
TRBJ1-1	TRBV7-2	few	-	CASSLQANTEAFF	TGTGCCAGCAGCTTACAGGCGAACACTGAAGCTTTCTTT
TRBJ2-1	TRBV3-1/TRBV3-2	-	TRBD2	CASSQSRTRPEFF	TGTGCCAGCAGCCAATCCAGGACTAGGCCGGAGTTCTTC
TRBJ2-3	TRBV15	many	-	CATSYAVGPTLGDTQYF	TGTGCCACCAGTTACGCGGTGGGTCCTACCCTCGGGGATACGCAGTATTTT
TRBJ1-3	TRBV7-9	-	-	CASSSSGQRSGNTIYF	TGTGCCAGCAGCTCTAGTGGACAGCGCTCTGGAAACACCATATATTTT
TRBJ2-7	TRBV13	-	-	CASSLGSGNRYEQYF	TGTGCCAGCAGCTTAGGTAGCGGTAACAGATACGAGCAGTACTTC
TRBJ1-1	TRBV28	-	-	CASSFVNGPEAFF	TGTGCCAGCAGTTTTGTGAATGGCCCCGAAGCTTTCTTT
TRBJ1-6	TRBV19	-	TRBD1	CASRAGTENSPLHF	TGTGCCAGTAGGGCCGGGACAGAAAATTCACCCCTCCACTTT
TRBJ2-7	TRBV29-1	-	TRBD2	CSVRMGGSAYEQYF	TGCAGCGTTCGGATGGGCGGGAGTGCCTACGAGCAGTACTTC
TRBJ1-2	TRBV10-3	-	TRBD1	CAISGIGQGGYTF	TGTGCCATCAGTGGAATTGGACAGGGTGGCTACACCTTC